One and the same sample provided the 15 T cell receptor beta chains below, sequenced in a study of beta chain features in type 1 diabetes. The antigens for these receptors are not known. The entirety of the isolated RNA underwent reverse transcription, so expressed TCRB transcripts were sequenced. Sequencing was performed with immunoSEQ multiplex PCR; in TCRdb, only in-frame clones are kept and a portion is missing. The sample has approximately 170,000 clones, 50% to 70% seen once. Study findings and constraints: A moderate, significant TCRB CDR3 shortening appeared in type 1 diabetes across four CD4+ subsets.

The sequencing sample was made of naive CD4+ T cells from blood. The receptors here all came from a man aged 25-45 years with type 1 diabetes.

Written as DNA, the CDR3 is TGCGCCAGCACAGACTGCACAGATACGCAGTATTTT. Amino acid sequence: CASTDCTDTQYF. V and J are TRBV23-1 and TRBJ2-3; D not certain. TRBV23-1 is assigned to the ORF class and has an uncertain function. The CDR3 extends over 12 amino acids. Trimming cost V 7 bases and J 1 base, with 6 bases left between them.

The V and J genes are TRBV4-3 and TRBJ1-2; D might be TRBD1 (5 bases). The length of the CDR3 is 16 residues. The germline V gene encodes CDR1 LGHNA and CDR2 YSLEER. Deletions cut 3 bases from V and 6 bases from J, with 20 bases between. CDR3 loop: CASSQRGTSHRDGYTF. The CDR3 DNA sequence: TGCGCCAGCAGCCAGAGGGGCACATCCCATAGGGATGGCTACACCTTC.

The chain recombines TRBV7-9 with TRBJ1-4; 8 nucleotides line up with TRBD1. Germline V lookup: CDR1 SEHNR, CDR2 FQNEAQ (reference sequence). Trimming removed 1 base from V and 17 bases from J; junction bases left unmatched: 12. This CDR3 spans 14 amino acids. CDR3 sequence (DNA): TGTGCCAGCAGCTTAGGTTGGCAGGGGGCGCCTGGATTTTTT. This translates into CASSLGWQGAPGFF.

The chain uses TRBV29-1 and TRBJ2-6; D is perhaps TRBD2 (6 bases). Germline CDR1 SQVTM, CDR2 ANQGSEA. CDR3 length: 15 amino acids. V lost 4 bases, J lost 0 bases, and 10 bases lay in between. This chain's CDR3 is CSVGGARSGANVLTF. For the CDR3, the DNA is TGCAGCGTTGGCGGGGCCCGCTCTGGGGCCAACGTCCTGACTTTC.

This clone was recorded a few times. The chain carries TRBV29-1 and TRBJ2-1; the D gene could be TRBD1 or TRBD2 (5 bases each). Germline assignment: CDR1 SQVTM and CDR2 ANQGSEA. V was clipped by 3 bases and J by 2 bases, with 11 bases between them. This CDR3 spans 14 amino acids. DNA for the CDR3: TGCAGCGTTGATGGCAGGGAGACCTACAATGAGCAGTTCTTC. It codes for CSVDGRETYNEQFF.

The chain joins TRBV29-1 to TRBJ1-1; 10 nucleotides align to TRBD1. This CDR3 is 13 amino acids long. The V gene's germline CDR1 is SQVTM and CDR2 ANQGSEA. The V and J ends lost 7 bases and 0 bases, in that order; junction bases with no gene match: 2. The CDR3, as DNA: TGCAGCGGACAGGGGGCAATGAACACTGAAGCTTTCTTT. This encodes CSGQGAMNTEAFF.

This chain connects TRBV29-1 to TRBJ2-5; no clear D. Per the germline V gene, CDR1 is SQVTM and CDR2 is ANQGSEA. There are 15 residues in the CDR3. The V gene lost 8 bases and the J gene lost 5 bases, with 24 bases spanning the gap. CDR3 protein: CSTQTGGPLRETQYF. The CDR3 coding sequence is TGCAGCACCCAGACGGGTGGTCCGTTAAGGGAGACCCAGTACTTC.

V gene TRBV27 combines with J gene TRBJ2-1; a weak D match, TRBD2 (6 bases). V was trimmed by 4 bases and J by 0 bases, leaving 13 bases between them. The germline CDR1 and CDR2 sequences are MNHEY and SMNVEV (reference sequence). This CDR3 region has 16 residues. The CDR3 DNA reads as TGTGCCAGCAGTTCGCTTAGCGGATACTCCTACAATGAGCAGTTCTTC. Encoded protein: CASSSLSGYSYNEQFF.

This chain joins TRBV29-1 and TRBJ2-5; TRBD1 might be the D (6 bases). V was clipped by 7 bases and J by 3 bases, with 15 bases between them. The CDR3 consists of 13 residues. Per germline, CDR1 SQVTM and CDR2 ANQGSEA. CDR3 nucleotide sequence: TGCAGCGCCGGGACAAACAGCAAAGAGACCCAGTACTTC. This sequence encodes CSAGTNSKETQYF. Full variable domain (outside the CDR3, taken from reference TRBV29-1 and TRBJ2-5): SAVISQKPSRDICQRGTSLTIQCQVDSQVTMMFWYRQQPGQSLTLIATANQGSEATYESGFVIDKFPISRPNLTFSTLTVSNMSPEDSSIYLCSAGTNSKETQYFGPGTRLLVL.

The chain's CDR3 is CASSLGLAGVETQYF. In DNA form, the CDR3 reads TGTGCCAGCAGCTTAGGACTAGCGGGGGTAGAGACCCAGTACTTC. The J gene is TRBJ2-5, the V gene TRBV7-2; 12 nucleotides line up with TRBD2. The V gene end was trimmed by 1 base and the J gene end by 4 bases; junction bases not matched to a gene: 1. CDR3 length: 15 residues. Germline loops: CDR1 SGHTA, CDR2 FQGNSA.

V gene TRBV30 combines with J gene TRBJ2-5; D might be TRBD1 (5 bases). The CDR3 runs to 13 residues. V was clipped by 0 bases and J by 5 bases, with 10 bases between them. The V gene's germline CDR1 is GTSNPN and CDR2 SVGIG (reference sequence). CDR3 DNA sequence: TGTGCCTGGAGTGTGAAGGGGCTGGAGACCCAGTACTTC. Translated, it gives CAWSVKGLETQYF.

V and J are TRBV29-1 and TRBJ2-3; 7 bases line up with TRBD2. The J segment lost 1 base and the V segment lost 1 base, leaving 8 bases of the junction unmatched. Per germline, CDR1 SQVTM and CDR2 ANQGSEA. CDR3 length equals 16 residues. The CDR3 nucleotides read TGCAGCGTTGAAGGGGTAGCGGGTGTGGGCACAGATACGCAGTATTTT. Translation: CSVEGVAGVGTDTQYF.

This clone has a handful of counts. The chain carries TRBV7-9 and TRBJ2-6, with D tentatively TRBD1 (7 bases). The CDR3 has 18 residues. V lost 2 bases, J lost 0 bases, and 14 bases lay in between. The germline V gene has CDR1 SEHNR and CDR2 FQNEAQ (reference sequence). This chain's CDR3 is CASSLPGQTSSGANVLTF. CDR3 nucleotides: TGTGCCAGCAGCTTACCGGGACAGACTAGCTCTGGGGCCAACGTCCTGACTTTC.

The chain carries TRBV4-1 and TRBJ2-3; no firm D call. The germline V gene has CDR1 MGHRA and CDR2 YSYEKL. This CDR3 contains 14 residues. The V end lost 0 bases, the J end lost 7 bases, and 11 bases lay between the germline ends. Here the CDR3 reads CASSQDVKGNTQYF. The CDR3, as DNA: TGCGCCAGCAGCCAAGACGTAAAGGGTAATACGCAGTATTTT.

This clone was seen a handful of times. The chain combines TRBV7-9 with TRBJ2-5; 7 bases are a match to TRBD1. Germline V gene data show CDR1 as SEHNR and CDR2 as FQNEAQ (reference sequence). The CDR3 length is 13 residues. J lost 2 bases, V lost 6 bases, and 3 bases had no gene match. Here the CDR3 DNA reads TGTGCCAGCAGAAGACAGGGTCAAGAGACCCAGTACTTC. This translates into CASRRQGQETQYF.